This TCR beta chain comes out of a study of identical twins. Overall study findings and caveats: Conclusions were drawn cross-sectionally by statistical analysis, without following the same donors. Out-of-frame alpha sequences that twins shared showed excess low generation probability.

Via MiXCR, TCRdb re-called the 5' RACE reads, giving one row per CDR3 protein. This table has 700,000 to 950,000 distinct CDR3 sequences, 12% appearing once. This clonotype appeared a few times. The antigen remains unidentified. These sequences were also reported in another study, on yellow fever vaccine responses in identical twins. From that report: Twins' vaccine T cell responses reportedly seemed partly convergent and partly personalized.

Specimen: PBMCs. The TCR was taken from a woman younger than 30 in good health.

The CDR3, as DNA: TGTGCCAGTTTGCAGAGTTACACCGGGGAGCTGTTTTTT. Protein product: CASLQSYTGELFF. The chain uses TRBV7-2 and TRBJ2-2; D ambiguous. The length of the CDR3 is 13 residues. The germline V and J ends were trimmed by 9 bases and 3 bases, with 11 bases remaining between them. Germline CDR1 is SGHTA and CDR2 is FQGNSA. The entire variable domain, with the rest obtained from reference TRBV7-2 and TRBJ2-2, is as follows: GAGVSQSPSNKVTEKGKDVELRCDPISGHTALYWYRQSLGQGLEFLIYFQGNSAPDKSGLPSDRFSAERTGGSVSTLTIQRTQQEDSAVYLCASLQSYTGELFFGEGSRLTVL.